The 19 T cell receptor beta chains listed next were all sequenced from one sample in a study of lung T cells in sarcoidosis with Löfgren's syndrome. TCRdb independently ran MiXCR on the reads; one entry per CDR3 protein. Here the sample spans just under 20,000 distinct CDR3 sequences, about 22% being singletons. The sample comprised CD4+ T cells from PBMCs. The receptors stem from a human donor with sarcoidosis (Löfgren's syndrome or another form), or a control subject (not recorded which).

CDR3 nucleotides: TGTGCTGGCAAGCTGAACTCCTACAATGAGCAGTTCTTC. Residues: CAGKLNSYNEQFF. This chain links TRBV27 with TRBJ2-1; D not certain. The CDR3 contains 13 residues. Germline V CDR1 and CDR2: MNHEY, SMNVEV (reference sequence).

There are many counts of this clonotype. This chain joins TRBV7-2 and TRBJ2-7, with 9 positions matching TRBD1. The CDR3 is 17 residues long. The V gene's germline CDR1 is SGHTA and CDR2 FQGNSA. Trimming cost V 0 bases and J 3 bases; bases outside gene matches: 9. This CDR3 reads CASSLASGKDRGYEQYF. The DNA of the CDR3 is TGTGCCAGCAGCTTAGCATCGGGAAAGGACAGGGGCTACGAGCAGTACTTC.

This clonotype has more than one count but fewer than ten. This may be a read error, as it is one base from a much larger clone. This rearrangement joins TRBV7-2 to TRBJ2-2; D is possibly TRBD2 (6 bases). CDR1 SGHTA and CDR2 FQGNSA come from the germline V gene. The CDR3 runs 14 residues. V was clipped by 8 bases and J by 9 bases, with 19 bases between them. CDR3 nucleotide sequence: TGTGCCAGCGGACTGAGACTAGTTTCCTGGGAGCTGTTTTTT. Its translation is CASGLRLVSWELFF.

This clonotype is medium-sized within its sample. J is TRBJ1-4 and V is TRBV20-1, with D hard to call. Between the trimmed V and J ends, which lost 1 base and 2 bases, there was a span of 11 bases. This CDR3 is built from 15 residues. The germline V gene has CDR1 DFQATT and CDR2 SNEGSKA (reference sequence). The CDR3 DNA reads as TGCAGTGCTAGAGTCTTGGGTCAGACTAATGAAAAACTGTTTTTT. Protein sequence: CSARVLGQTNEKLFF.

This clonotype was seen more than once but under ten times. The V call is TRBV5-1, the J call TRBJ2-3; 9 nucleotides match TRBD2. The CDR3 is 17 residues long. V trimming: 2 bases; J trimming: 1 base; junction bases outside the gene matches: 8. From germline, CDR1 is SGHRS and CDR2 YFSETQ. This CDR3 is CASSFYGGGAGTDTQYF. The DNA for the CDR3 is TGCGCCAGCAGCTTCTATGGCGGGGGGGCCGGCACAGATACGCAGTATTTT.

Many counts were recorded for this clonotype. The chain has TRBV30 and TRBJ2-6, with 8 bases aligning to TRBD1. V was clipped by 5 bases and J by 9 bases; unmatched bases: 9. The CDR3 contains 14 residues. CDR1 GTSNPN and CDR2 SVGIG come from the germline V gene (reference sequence). The CDR3 nucleotides are TGTGCCTGGGCCCGGGACAGGCCTCTCAACGTCCTGACTTTC. Its translation: CAWARDRPLNVLTF.

This clonotype was picked up a small number of times. Being one base from a much bigger clone, this may be a read error. The V and J genes are TRBV7-2 and TRBJ2-1; D ambiguous. V lost 2 bases and J 7 bases, leaving 15 bases between the germline ends. CDR3 length: 15 residues. CDR1 and CDR2 (germline): SGHTA, FQGNSA. The CDR3 spells CASSLSRRLGNEQFF. DNA for the CDR3: TGTGCCAGCAGCTTAAGCCGAAGACTGGGGAATGAGCAGTTCTTC.

About this clonotype: Just one base apart from a much larger clone, this may be a read error. The chain uses TRBV20-1 and TRBJ1-2; the D gene is possibly TRBD1 (6 bases). This CDR3 is 11 amino acids long. The V gene's germline CDR1 is DFQATT and CDR2 SNEGSKA (reference sequence). Trimming removed 6 bases at V and 10 bases at J, with 15 bases between. The CDR3 DNA sequence: TGCAGTGCCACAGGGTGGGATGACTACACCTTC. Protein sequence: CSATGWDDYTF.

There are many counts of this clonotype. The chain carries TRBV3-1 and TRBJ2-7; D is undetermined. The CDR3 totals 13 residues. Between the trimmed V and J ends, which lost 4 bases and 7 bases, there was a span of 14 bases. Germline V gives CDR1 LGHDT, CDR2 YNNKEL (reference sequence). The CDR3 protein is CASSPVRAGEQYF. The CDR3 DNA sequence: TGTGCCAGCAGCCCCGTCCGGGCCGGGGAGCAGTACTTC.

This clonotype was counted at least ten times. This rearrangement joins TRBV11-2 to TRBJ2-3; possibly TRBD2 for D (6 bases). Germline CDR1 reads SGHAT; CDR2 reads FQNNGV. The V end was cut by 1 base, the J end by 2 bases, with 16 bases between. The CDR3 length is 17 residues. The CDR3 DNA follows: TGTGCCAGCAGCTTAGCTTCGGGGGAGGACCCCACAGATACGCAGTATTTT. It encodes CASSLASGEDPTDTQYF.

This clonotype has a count of ten or more. V usage is TRBV4-3 and J usage is TRBJ1-3; the D gene is possibly TRBD1 (5 bases). Germline-derived CDR1 and CDR2 are LGHNA and YSLEER. The V and J ends lost 2 bases and 2 bases respectively, with 10 bases between them. This CDR3 comprises 15 residues. CDR3 sequence reads: CASSQSRGAGNTIYF. The CDR3 DNA follows: TGCGCCAGCAGCCAATCTCGGGGGGCTGGAAACACCATATATTTT.

In the case of this clonotype: A clone one base away is much larger, so this may be a read error. Since no conserved phenylalanine or tryptophan closes the CDR3, a read error is the likely cause. The V and J genes are TRBV28 and TRBJ2-1; D is ambiguous. Germline CDR1 MDHEN, CDR2 SYDVKM. This CDR3 contains 13 residues. With 6 bases removed from V and 4 bases from J, the gap between germline ends came to 10 bases. CDR3 sequence reads: CASRMTGYNEQFL. In nucleotides, the CDR3 is TGTGCCAGCAGAATGACGGGTTACAATGAGCAGTTCCTC.

The chain is built from TRBV12-3 or TRBV12-4 and TRBJ2-7; TRBD2 agrees at 8 bases. This CDR3 is 12 amino acids long. V lost 7 bases, J lost 4 bases, and 3 bases stayed unmatched. The CDR3 here is CASTLAGYEQYF. The CDR3 coding sequence is TGTGCCAGCACGCTAGCGGGTTACGAGCAGTACTTC.

The genes are TRBV11-1 and TRBJ2-1; 7 nucleotides match TRBD1. The CDR3 totals 13 residues. Germline trimming cut 8 bases from V and 6 bases from J; bases unmatched to any gene: 7. Germline loops: CDR1 SGHAT, CDR2 FQDESV (reference sequence). The CDR3 region is CASGRDRGNEQFF. The CDR3 nucleotides read TGTGCCAGCGGACGGGACAGAGGCAATGAGCAGTTCTTC. The full variable domain, in which reference TRBV11-1 and TRBJ2-1 provide the parts outside the CDR3, is EAEVAQSPRYKITEKSQAVAFWCDPISGHATLYWYRQILGQGPELLVQFQDESVVDDSQLPKDRFSAERLKGVDSTLKIQPAELGDSAMYLCASGRDRGNEQFFGPGTRLTVL.

Comments on this clonotype: A read error may explain this, as a much larger clone is one base away. This chain links TRBV12-3 or TRBV12-4 with TRBJ2-7; tentative D call: TRBD1 (6 bases). V was clipped by 5 bases and J by 5 bases, with 13 bases between them. CDR3 size: 13 residues. Written as DNA, the CDR3 is TGTGCCAGCAGTCAAATACAGGGCCACGAGCAGTACTTC. It is translated as CASSQIQGHEQYF.

This clonotype was picked up one time. A much larger clone lies a single base off, so this may be a read error. The V and J genes are TRBV7-9 and TRBJ1-5, with D tentatively TRBD1 (6 bases). The CDR3 extends over 15 amino acids. Per germline, CDR1 SEHNR and CDR2 FQNEAQ (reference sequence). Trimming shortened V by 4 bases and J by 7 bases, and 17 bases separated the two germline ends. This chain's CDR3 is CASSSGDTGDQPQHF. The CDR3 DNA reads TGTGCCAGCAGCTCAGGGGACACGGGGGACCAGCCCCAGCATTTT.

This clonotype was detected a few times. This chain connects TRBV10-3 to TRBJ2-7, with D possibly TRBD1 on 6 matching bases. The V end was cut by 0 bases, the J end by 3 bases, with 15 bases between. Germline V gene data show CDR1 as ENHRY and CDR2 as SYGVKD. The CDR3 spans 16 residues. The CDR3 nucleotides read TGTGCCATCAGTGAGTCGTTGAAGGGGGAGAACTACGAGCAGTACTTC. This encodes CAISESLKGENYEQYF.

This clonotype was counted between two and nine times. The chain joins TRBV2 to TRBJ1-5, with D perhaps TRBD1 (5 bases). The germline V and J ends were trimmed by 0 bases and 5 bases, with 14 bases remaining between them. Germline CDR1 and CDR2: SNHLY and FYNNEI. The CDR3 consists of 16 residues. DNA of the CDR3: TGTGCCAGCAGTGAAGCGTTGAGGGGTGGGTATCAGCCCCAGCATTTT. Its protein product is CASSEALRGGYQPQHF.

This clonotype occurred many times. The chain employs TRBV7-9 and TRBJ2-7; D ambiguous. V was clipped by 5 bases and J by 4 bases, with 12 bases between them. CDR3 length equals 13 residues. Looked up from germline, CDR1 is SEHNR and CDR2 is FQNEAQ (reference sequence). The CDR3 DNA reads as TGTGCCAGCAGCCCAGGTGTTCGATACGAGCAGTACTTC. Residues: CASSPGVRYEQYF.